This TCR beta chain was profiled in a study of blood T cell repertoires in COVID-19. Across the study: The United States, Italy and Spain provided the acute and convalescent COVID-19 samples. Sources were T cells, B-cell-depleted T cells, or PBMCs; the material itself was cDNA or gDNA.

Germline loops: CDR1 KGHDR, CDR2 SFDVKD. V lost 4 bases to trimming and J lost 2 bases, with 7 bases between them. This CDR3 region has 13 residues. Under the authors' procedure: Reference gene primer amplification gave estimated nucleated cell counts. The table came from immunoSEQ multiplex PCR; TCRdb's copy has only in-frame clones and leaves some out. V and J calls and clone size follow that table, whereas D and trimming were derived from the DNA. The sample contains a few hundred thousand clones, 85% of which appear only once. This TCR derives from a woman aged 18-29 years with acute or convalescent COVID-19. The chain uses TRBV24-1 and TRBJ1-2; D is possibly TRBD1 (5 bases). Sequencing was carried out using peripheral blood. This CDR3 is CATSEGQNYGYTF. The CDR3 DNA is TGTGCCACCAGTGAGGGGCAGAACTATGGCTACACCTTC.